A single T cell receptor (beta chain) is shown here with its context. Its antigen is currently unknown. This sample was taken from a study of early T cells in non-severe SARS-CoV-2 infection. Study information: The chains were unpaired, and the sequenced material was bulk RNA from unsorted whole blood.

General observations from the study: Anti-spike CD8 specificities were favored by VDJdb matching, whose results missed private and CD4 specificities.

The library protocol tagged individual cDNA molecules with unique molecular identifiers. One entry per CDR3 protein, called by TCRdb with MiXCR from the 5' RACE reads. This sample yields more than 65,000 distinct CDR3 sequences, of which roughly 15% are seen a single time; 3.5% to 5% belongs to the top ten. V gave up 3 bases and J gave up 4 bases; unmatched junction bases: 8. This CDR3 is built from 16 residues. Germline CDR1 and CDR2: SGHTA and FQGNSA. This TCR was sampled from an adult who was a healthcare worker with PCR-confirmed SARS-CoV-2 infection or an uninfected control (not recorded which). The rearrangement joins TRBV7-2 to TRBJ2-7; TRBD2 matches 11 bases. This specimen was whole blood, taken at baseline. The CDR3 region is CASSLETSGRGYEQYF. The CDR3 DNA reads as TGTGCCAGCAGCTTGGAAACTAGCGGGAGAGGGTACGAGCAGTACTTC.